The clone carrying this T cell receptor (beta chain) was seen a single time. Its antigen is unknown. The data derive from a study of brain T cells in children with intractable seizures. Notes on the study in general: Viral specificity was inferred only from CDR3 similarity; HCMV serostatus was unknown.

Surgery cases with the highest brain T cell transcript signatures were chosen for sequencing. CDR1 and CDR2 (germline): SGHRS, YFSETQ. The trim removed 2 bases at V and 4 bases at J, leaving 8 bases unmatched. The CDR3 sequence is 16 residues long. Repertoires were generated with immunoSEQ multiplex PCR, while TCRdb's copy carries only in-frame clones and drops some. The sample lists fewer than 80,000 clones, roughly 95% occurring once. V usage is TRBV5-1 and J usage is TRBJ2-1; 8 positions match TRBD2. The material was peripheral blood, obtained at surgery. This receptor was taken from a boy less than two years old with focal cortical dysplasia and intractable seizures. CDR3 protein: CASSLLTGTRYNEQFF. DNA of the CDR3: TGCGCCAGCAGCTTACTTACCGGGACTAGGTACAATGAGCAGTTCTTC.